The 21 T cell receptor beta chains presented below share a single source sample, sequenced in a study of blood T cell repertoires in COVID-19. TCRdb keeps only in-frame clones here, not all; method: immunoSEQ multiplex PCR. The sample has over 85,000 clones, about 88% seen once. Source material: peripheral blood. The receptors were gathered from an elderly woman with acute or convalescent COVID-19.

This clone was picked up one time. In nucleotides, the CDR3 is TGTGCCAGCAGAGGGACAGGGAAAAATGAGCAGTTCTTC. Translated: CASRGTGKNEQFF. This chain uses TRBV7-9 with TRBJ2-1; 9 nucleotides agree with TRBD1. V was pared by 6 bases and J by 7 bases, with 4 bases of the junction left unmatched. From germline, CDR1 is SEHNR and CDR2 FQNEAQ (reference sequence). The CDR3 length is 13 residues.

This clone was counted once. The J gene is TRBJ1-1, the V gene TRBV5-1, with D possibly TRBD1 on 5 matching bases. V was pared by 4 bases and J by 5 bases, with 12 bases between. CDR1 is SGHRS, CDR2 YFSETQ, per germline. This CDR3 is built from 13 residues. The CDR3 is CASSPRGGTEAFF. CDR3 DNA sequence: TGCGCCAGCAGCCCCCGGGGGGGAACTGAAGCTTTCTTT.

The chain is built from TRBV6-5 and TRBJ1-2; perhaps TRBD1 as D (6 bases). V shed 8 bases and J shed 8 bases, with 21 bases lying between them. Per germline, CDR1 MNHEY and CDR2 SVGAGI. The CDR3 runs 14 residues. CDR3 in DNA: TGTGCCAGCGGTACCGGGACATCCTTGACCGGCTACACCTTC. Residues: CASGTGTSLTGYTF.

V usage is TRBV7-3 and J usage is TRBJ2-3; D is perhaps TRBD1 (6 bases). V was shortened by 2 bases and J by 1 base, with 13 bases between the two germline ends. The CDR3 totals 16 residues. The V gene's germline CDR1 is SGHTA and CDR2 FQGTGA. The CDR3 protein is CASSLWGQGGTDTQYF. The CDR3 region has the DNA TGTGCCAGCAGCTTATGGGGGCAGGGTGGCACAGATACGCAGTATTTT.

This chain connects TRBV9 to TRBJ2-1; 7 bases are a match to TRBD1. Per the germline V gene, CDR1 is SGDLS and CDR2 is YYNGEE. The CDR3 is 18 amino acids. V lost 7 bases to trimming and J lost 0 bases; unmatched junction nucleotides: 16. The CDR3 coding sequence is TGTGCCAGCGGCCTAAGAGGGGGCGCAGGGGGCTCCTACAATGAGCAGTTCTTC. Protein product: CASGLRGGAGGSYNEQFF. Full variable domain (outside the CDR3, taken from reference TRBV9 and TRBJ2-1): DSGVTQTPKHLITATGQRVTLRCSPRSGDLSVYWYQQSLDQGLQFLIQYYNGEERAKGNILERFSAQQFPDLHSELNLSSLELGDSALYFCASGLRGGAGGSYNEQFFGPGTRLTVL.

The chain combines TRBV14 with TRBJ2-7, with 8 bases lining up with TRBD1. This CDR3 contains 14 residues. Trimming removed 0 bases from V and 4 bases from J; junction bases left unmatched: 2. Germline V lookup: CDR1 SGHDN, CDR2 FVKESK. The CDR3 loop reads CASSQDGTGYEQYF. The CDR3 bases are TGTGCCAGCAGCCAAGATGGGACAGGATACGAGCAGTACTTC.

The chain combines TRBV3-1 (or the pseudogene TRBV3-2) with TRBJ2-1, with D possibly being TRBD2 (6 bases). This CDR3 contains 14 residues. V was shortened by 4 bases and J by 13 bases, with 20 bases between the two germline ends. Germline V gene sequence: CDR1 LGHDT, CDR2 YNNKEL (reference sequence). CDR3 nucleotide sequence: TGTGCCAGCAGCCCCCCCGGGACTTCCAACACCCAGTTCTTC. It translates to CASSPPGTSNTQFF.

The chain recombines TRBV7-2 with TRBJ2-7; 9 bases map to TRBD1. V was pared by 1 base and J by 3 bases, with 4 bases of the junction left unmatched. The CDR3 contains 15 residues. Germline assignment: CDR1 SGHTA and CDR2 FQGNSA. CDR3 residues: CASSLGGGQGYEQYF. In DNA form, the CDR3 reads TGTGCCAGCAGCTTAGGTGGGGGACAGGGCTACGAGCAGTACTTC.

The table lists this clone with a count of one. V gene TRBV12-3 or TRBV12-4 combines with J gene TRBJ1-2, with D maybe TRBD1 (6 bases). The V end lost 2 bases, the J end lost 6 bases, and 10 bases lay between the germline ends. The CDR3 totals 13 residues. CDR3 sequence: CASSLNRVDGYTF. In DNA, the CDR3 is TGTGCCAGCAGTTTAAACAGGGTCGATGGCTACACCTTC.

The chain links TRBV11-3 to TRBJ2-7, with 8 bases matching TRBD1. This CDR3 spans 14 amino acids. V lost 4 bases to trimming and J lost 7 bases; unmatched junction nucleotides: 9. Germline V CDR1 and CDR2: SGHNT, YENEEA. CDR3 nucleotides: TGTGCCAGCAGCTCCACCCATGGACAGGGAGAGCAGTACTTC. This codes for CASSSTHGQGEQYF.

CDR3: CASSVGTGREQYF. Here the CDR3 DNA reads TGTGCCAGCAGCGTGGGGACAGGGCGGGAGCAGTACTTC. This sequence joins TRBV5-6 and TRBJ2-7, with 9 bases matching TRBD1. V dropped 4 bases and J dropped 7; count of bases not matched to a gene: 6. This CDR3 is built from 13 residues. Germline values: CDR1 SGHDT, CDR2 YYEEEE.

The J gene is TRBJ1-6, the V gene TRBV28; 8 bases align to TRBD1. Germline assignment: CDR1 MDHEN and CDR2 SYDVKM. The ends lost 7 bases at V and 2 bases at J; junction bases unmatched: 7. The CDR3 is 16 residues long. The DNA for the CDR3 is TGTGCCAGCATTACCGGACAGGGACCCTATAATTCACCCCTCCACTTT. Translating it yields CASITGQGPYNSPLHF.

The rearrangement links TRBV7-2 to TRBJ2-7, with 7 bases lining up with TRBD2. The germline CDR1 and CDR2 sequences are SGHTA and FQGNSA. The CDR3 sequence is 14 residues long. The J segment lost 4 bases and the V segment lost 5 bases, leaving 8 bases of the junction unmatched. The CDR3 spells CASSRPGLLYEQYF. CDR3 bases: TGTGCCAGCAGCCGCCCGGGACTACTTTACGAGCAGTACTTC.

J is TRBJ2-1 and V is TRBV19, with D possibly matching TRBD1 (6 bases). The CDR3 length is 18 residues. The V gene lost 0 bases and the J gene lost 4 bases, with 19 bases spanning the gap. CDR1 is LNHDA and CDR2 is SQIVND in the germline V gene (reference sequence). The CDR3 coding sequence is TGTGCCAGTAGTATAGATCGGGACACGGAAACCCGATACAATGAGCAGTTCTTC. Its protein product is CASSIDRDTETRYNEQFF.

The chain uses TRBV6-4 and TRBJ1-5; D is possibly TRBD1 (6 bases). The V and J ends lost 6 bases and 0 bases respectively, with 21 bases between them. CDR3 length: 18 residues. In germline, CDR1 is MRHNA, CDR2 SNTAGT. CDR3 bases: TGTGCCAGCAGAGCCCAGGGGAGTGGGGAGAATAGCAATCAGCCCCAGCATTTT. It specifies CASRAQGSGENSNQPQHF.

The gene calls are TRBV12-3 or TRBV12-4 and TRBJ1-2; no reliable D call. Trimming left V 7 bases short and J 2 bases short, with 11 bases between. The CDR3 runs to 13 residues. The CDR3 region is CASKRSTNYGYTF. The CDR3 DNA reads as TGTGCCAGCAAGAGGTCCACGAACTATGGCTACACCTTC.

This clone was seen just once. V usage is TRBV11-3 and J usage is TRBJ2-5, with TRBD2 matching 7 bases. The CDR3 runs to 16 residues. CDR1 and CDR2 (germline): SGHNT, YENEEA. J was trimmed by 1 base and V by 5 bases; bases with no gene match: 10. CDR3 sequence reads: CASSHRGLRFQETQYF. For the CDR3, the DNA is TGTGCCAGCAGCCACCGGGGACTACGCTTCCAAGAGACCCAGTACTTC.

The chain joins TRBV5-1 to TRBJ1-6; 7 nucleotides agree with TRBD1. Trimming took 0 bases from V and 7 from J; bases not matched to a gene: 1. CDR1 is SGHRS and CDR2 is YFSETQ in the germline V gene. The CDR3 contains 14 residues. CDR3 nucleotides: TGCGCCAGCAGCTTGGACAGGGGCAATTCACCCCTCCACTTT. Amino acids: CASSLDRGNSPLHF.

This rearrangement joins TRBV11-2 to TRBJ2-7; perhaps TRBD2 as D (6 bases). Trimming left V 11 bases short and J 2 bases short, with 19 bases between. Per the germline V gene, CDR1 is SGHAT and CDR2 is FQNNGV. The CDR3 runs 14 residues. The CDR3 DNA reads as TGTGCCTCCCTTAGGGTGGGGGGACCCTACGAGCAGTACTTC. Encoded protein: CASLRVGGPYEQYF.

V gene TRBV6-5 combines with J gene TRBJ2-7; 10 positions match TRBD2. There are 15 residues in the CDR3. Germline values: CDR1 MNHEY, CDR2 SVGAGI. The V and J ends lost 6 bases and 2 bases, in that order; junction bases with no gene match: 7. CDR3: CASRDGLAAPYEQYF. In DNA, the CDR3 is TGTGCCAGCAGGGACGGACTAGCGGCCCCCTACGAGCAGTACTTC.

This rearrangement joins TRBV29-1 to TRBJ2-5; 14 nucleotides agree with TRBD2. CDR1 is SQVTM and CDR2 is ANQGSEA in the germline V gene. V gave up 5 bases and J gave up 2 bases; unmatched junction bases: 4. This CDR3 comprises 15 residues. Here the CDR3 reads CSVSGTSGGQETQYF. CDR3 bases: TGCAGCGTTTCCGGGACTAGCGGGGGACAAGAGACCCAGTACTTC.